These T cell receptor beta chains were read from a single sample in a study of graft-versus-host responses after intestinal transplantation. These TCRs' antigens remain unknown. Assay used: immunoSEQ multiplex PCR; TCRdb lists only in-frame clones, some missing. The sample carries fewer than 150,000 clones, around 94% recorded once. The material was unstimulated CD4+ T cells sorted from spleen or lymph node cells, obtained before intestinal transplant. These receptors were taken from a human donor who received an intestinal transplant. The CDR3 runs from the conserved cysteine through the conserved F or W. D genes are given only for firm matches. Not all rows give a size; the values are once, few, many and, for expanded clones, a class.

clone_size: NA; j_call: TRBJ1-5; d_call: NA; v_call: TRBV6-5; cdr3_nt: TGTGCCAGCGATTGGACAGTCAATCAGCCCCAGCATTTT; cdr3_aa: CASDWTVNQPQHF
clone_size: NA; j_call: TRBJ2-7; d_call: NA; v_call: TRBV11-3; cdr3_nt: TGTGCCAGCAGCTTGGACCTCCCCCAGTACTTC; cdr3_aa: CASSLDLPQYF
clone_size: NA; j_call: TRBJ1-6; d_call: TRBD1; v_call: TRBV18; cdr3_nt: TGTGCCAGCTCACCAAGGGAACAGGGGGCCAATTCACCCCTCCACTTT; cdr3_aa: CASSPREQGANSPLHF
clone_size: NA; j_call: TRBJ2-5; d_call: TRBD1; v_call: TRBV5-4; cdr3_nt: TGTGCCAGCAGCCAAACCCCATGGGGACAGGGTGCGGGGGAGACCCAGTACTTC; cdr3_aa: CASSQTPWGQGAGETQYF
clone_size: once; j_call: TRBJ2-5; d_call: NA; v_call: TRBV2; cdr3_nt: TGTGCCAGCAAGGGACTCCCTGGGGAGACCCAGTACTTC; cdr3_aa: CASKGLPGETQYF
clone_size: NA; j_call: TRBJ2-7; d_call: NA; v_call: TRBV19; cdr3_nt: TGTGCCAGGGCCGACCTTGGCGGCAGCTCCTACGAGCAGTACTTC; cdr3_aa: CARADLGGSSYEQYF
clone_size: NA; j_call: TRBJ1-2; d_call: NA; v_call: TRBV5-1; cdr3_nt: TGCGCCAGCAGTCGGTTACCAGAAACCTTGGGAACCACTAGGTATGGCTACACCTTC; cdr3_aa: CASSRLPETLGTTRYGYTF
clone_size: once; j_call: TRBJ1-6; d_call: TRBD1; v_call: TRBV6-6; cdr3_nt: TGTGCCAGCAGTTACTCTAGCAGGGGGCTGTCACCCCTCCACTTT; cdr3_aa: CASSYSSRGLSPLHF
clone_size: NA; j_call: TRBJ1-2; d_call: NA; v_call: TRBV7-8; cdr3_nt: TGTGCCAGCAGCCCTAGCCGGGCAGCCTCTCTCTATGGCTACACCTTC; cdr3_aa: CASSPSRAASLYGYTF
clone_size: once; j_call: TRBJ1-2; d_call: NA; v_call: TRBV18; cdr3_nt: TGTGCCAGCTCTCAATATGACGTTGGCTACACCTTC; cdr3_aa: CASSQYDVGYTF
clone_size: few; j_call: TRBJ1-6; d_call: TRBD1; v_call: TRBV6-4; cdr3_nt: TGTGCCAGCACCCGGGACAGATATAATTCACCCCTCCACTTT; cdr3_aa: CASTRDRYNSPLHF
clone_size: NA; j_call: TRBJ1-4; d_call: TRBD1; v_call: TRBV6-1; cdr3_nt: TGTGCCAGCAGTGTGGGTCAGGGGGTTGAAAAACTGTTTTTT; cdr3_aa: CASSVGQGVEKLFF
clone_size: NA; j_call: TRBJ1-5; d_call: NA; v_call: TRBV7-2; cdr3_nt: TGTGCCAGCAGCCCGGTAGTGCGACAGCCCCAGCATTTT; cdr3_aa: CASSPVVRQPQHF
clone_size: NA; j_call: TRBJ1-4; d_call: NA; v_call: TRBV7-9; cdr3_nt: TGTGCCAGCAGCCCAGGGTCTAGTAATGAAAAACTGTTTTTT; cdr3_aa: CASSPGSSNEKLFF
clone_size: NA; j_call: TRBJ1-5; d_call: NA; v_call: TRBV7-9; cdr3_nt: TGTGCCAGCAGCTACCCAAATCAGCCCCAGCATTTT; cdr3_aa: CASSYPNQPQHF
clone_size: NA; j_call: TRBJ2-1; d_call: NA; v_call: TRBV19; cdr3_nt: TGTGCCAGTAGTATATCAGGAGTCTCCTACAATGAGCAGTTCTTC; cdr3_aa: CASSISGVSYNEQFF
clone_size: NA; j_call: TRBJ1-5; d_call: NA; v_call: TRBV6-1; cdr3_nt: TGTGCCAGCGCCGGGGTGAGGTTTAATCAGCCCCAGCATTTT; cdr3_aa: CASAGVRFNQPQHF
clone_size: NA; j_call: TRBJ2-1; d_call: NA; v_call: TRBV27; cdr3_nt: TGTGCCAGCAGTGTAGCCGGCCCCCGGTCTGAGCAGTTCTTC; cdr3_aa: CASSVAGPRSEQFF
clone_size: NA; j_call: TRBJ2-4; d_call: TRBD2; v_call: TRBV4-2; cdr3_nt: TGTGCCAGCAGCCAAGATTTCGCGGGGGTGAACATTCAGTACTTC; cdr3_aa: CASSQDFAGVNIQYF
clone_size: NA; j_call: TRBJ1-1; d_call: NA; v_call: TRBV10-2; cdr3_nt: TGCGCCAGCGGGTACCAGACAGGGAACACTGAAGCTTTCTTT; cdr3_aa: CASGYQTGNTEAFF
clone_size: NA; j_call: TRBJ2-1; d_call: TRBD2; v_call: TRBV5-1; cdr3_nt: TGCGCCAGCAGCTTGGTTAGCGGGCGGGATGAGCAGTTCTTC; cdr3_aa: CASSLVSGRDEQFF
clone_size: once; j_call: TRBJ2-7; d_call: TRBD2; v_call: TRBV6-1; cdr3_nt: TGTGCCACTAAAGCGGGGGCCTCCACAGACGAGCAGTACTTC; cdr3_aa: CATKAGASTDEQYF
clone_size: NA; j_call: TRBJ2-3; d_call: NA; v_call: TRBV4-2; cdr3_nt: TGTGCCAGCAGCCATAGGGATACGCAGTATTTT; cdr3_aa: CASSHRDTQYF
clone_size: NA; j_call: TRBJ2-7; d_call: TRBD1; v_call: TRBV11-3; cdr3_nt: TGTGCCAGCAGCTCCGCCGGGACAGGGTCTGGTGAGCAGTACTTC; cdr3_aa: CASSSAGTGSGEQYF
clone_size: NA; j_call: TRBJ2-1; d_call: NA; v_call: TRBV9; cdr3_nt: TGTGCCAGCAGCCACAAGCCCGAGACAGGCGGAACAGGCAATGAGCAGTTCTTC; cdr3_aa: CASSHKPETGGTGNEQFF
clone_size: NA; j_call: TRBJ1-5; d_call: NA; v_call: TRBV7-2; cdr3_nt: TGTGCCAGCAGCCCCCGGGGGGATCAGCCCCAGCATTTT; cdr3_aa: CASSPRGDQPQHF
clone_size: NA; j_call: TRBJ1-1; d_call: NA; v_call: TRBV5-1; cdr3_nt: TGCGCCAGCAGCCCAGCAGATCGAAACACTGAAGCTTTCTTT; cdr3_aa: CASSPADRNTEAFF
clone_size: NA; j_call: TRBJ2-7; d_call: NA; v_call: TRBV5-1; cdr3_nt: TGCGCCAGCAGCTTGGCGGACAGTCTCTACGAGCAGTACTTC; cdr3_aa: CASSLADSLYEQYF
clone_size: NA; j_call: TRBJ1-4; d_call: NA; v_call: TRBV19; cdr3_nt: TGTGCCACCTTGAGGGGAGGGGCCGATGAAAAACTGTTTTTT; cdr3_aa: CATLRGGADEKLFF
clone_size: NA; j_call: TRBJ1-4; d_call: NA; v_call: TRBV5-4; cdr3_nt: TGTGCCAGCAGCTTGATTCCTACCAATGAAAAACTGTTTTTT; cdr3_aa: CASSLIPTNEKLFF
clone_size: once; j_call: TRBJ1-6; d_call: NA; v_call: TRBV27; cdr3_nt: TGTGCCAGCAGTTTCGGACGGCAATCACCCCTCCACTTT; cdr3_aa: CASSFGRQSPLHF
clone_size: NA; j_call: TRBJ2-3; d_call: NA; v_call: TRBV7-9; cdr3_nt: TGTGCCAGCAGCTCCCGGGGGAGCACAGATACGCAGTATTTT; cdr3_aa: CASSSRGSTDTQYF
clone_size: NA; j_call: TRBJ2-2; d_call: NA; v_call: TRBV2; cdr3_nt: TGTGCCAGCAGTGAAGCACGGAGGAACACCGGGGAGCTGTTTTTT; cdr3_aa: CASSEARRNTGELFF
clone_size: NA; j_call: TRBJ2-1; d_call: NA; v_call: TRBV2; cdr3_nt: TGTGCCAGCAGTGAAACCGGAATCGGTGAGCAGTTCTTC; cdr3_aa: CASSETGIGEQFF
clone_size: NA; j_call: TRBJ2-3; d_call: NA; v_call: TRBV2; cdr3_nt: TGTGCCAGCAGCGCCTTGGGAGTCAGCACAGATACGCAGTATTTT; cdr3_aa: CASSALGVSTDTQYF
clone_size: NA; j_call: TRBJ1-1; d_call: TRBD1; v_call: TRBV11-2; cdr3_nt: TGTGCCAGCAGCTCAAAGGGGGCTTTGACTGAAGCTTTCTTT; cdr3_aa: CASSSKGALTEAFF
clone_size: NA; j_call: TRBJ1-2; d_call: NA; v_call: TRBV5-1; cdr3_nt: TGCGCCAGCAGCTTGCTGGGAGGGACCGATGGCTACACCTTC; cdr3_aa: CASSLLGGTDGYTF
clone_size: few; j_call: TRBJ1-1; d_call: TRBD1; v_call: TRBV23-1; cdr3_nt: TGCGCCAGCAGTCAGGGAGACAGGGCGAACACTGAAGCTTTCTTT; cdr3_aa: CASSQGDRANTEAFF
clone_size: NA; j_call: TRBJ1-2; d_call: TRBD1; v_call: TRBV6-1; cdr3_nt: TGTGCCAGCACCTGGACAGGGGTAATCTATGGCTACACCTTC; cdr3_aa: CASTWTGVIYGYTF
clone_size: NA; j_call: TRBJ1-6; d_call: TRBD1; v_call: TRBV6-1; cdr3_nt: TGTGCCAGCAGCTGGACAGGGCGTAAGGATTCACCCCTCCACTTT; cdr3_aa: CASSWTGRKDSPLHF
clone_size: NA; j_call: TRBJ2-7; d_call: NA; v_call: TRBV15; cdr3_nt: TGTGCCACCAGCAGAGCGGGGGAAACCTACGAGCAGTACTTC; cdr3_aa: CATSRAGETYEQYF
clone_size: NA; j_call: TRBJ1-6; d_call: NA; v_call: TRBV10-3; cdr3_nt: TGTGCCATCAGTGAGATTGGACAGAATTCACCCCTCCACTTT; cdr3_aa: CAISEIGQNSPLHF
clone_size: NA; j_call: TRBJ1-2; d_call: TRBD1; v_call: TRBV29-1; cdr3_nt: TGCAGCGTGCAGGGGGCGAGAGGCTACACCTTC; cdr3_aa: CSVQGARGYTF
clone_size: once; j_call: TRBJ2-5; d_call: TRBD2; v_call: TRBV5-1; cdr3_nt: TGCGCCAGTGCCACGGGAGCGGGGGTCGGAGAGACCCAGTACTTC; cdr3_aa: CASATGAGVGETQYF
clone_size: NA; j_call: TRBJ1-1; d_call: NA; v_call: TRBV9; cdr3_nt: TGTGCCAGCAGCGTAGAAGGGTGGAACACTGAAGCTTTCTTT; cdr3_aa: CASSVEGWNTEAFF
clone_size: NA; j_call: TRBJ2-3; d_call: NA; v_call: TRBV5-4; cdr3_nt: TGTGCCAGCAGCTTGGTGGTGAAGGGAGATACGCAGTATTTT; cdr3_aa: CASSLVVKGDTQYF
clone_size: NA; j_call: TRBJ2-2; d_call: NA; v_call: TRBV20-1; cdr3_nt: TGCAGTGCAGCCGTCTCCGGGGAGCTGTTTTTT; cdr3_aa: CSAAVSGELFF
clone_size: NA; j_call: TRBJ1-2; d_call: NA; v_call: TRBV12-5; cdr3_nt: TGTGCTAGTGGTTTGCCAACGGACATGTCTTACTATGGCTACACCTTC; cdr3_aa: CASGLPTDMSYYGYTF
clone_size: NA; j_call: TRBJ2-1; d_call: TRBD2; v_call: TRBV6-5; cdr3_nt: TGTGCCAGCAGTTCTACGGGGGGGAGCTCCTACAATGAGCAGTTCTTC; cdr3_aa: CASSSTGGSSYNEQFF
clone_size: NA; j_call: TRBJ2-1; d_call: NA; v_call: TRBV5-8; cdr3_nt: TGTGCCAGCAGCCCCGGACTAATCCCCTACAATGAGCAGTTCTTC; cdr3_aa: CASSPGLIPYNEQFF
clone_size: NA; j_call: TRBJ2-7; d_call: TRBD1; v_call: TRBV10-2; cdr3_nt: TGCGCCAGCAGTGATCCTTGGGACAGGGGGCGAGTCGAGCAGTACTTC; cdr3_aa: CASSDPWDRGRVEQYF
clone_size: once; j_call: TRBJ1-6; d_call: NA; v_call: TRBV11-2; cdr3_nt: TGTGCCAGCAGCTTCAATTCACCCCTCCACTTT; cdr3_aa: CASSFNSPLHF